The following is a T cell receptor beta chain sequence with its context. This sample was included in a study of blood T cell repertoires in COVID-19. Across the whole study: Some COVID-19 samples were acute and others convalescent; all came from the United States, Italy and Spain. Nucleic acid was either cDNA or gDNA, and it came from T cells, B-cell-depleted T cells, or PBMCs.

Per the original data handling: Amplification of reference gene primers provided the estimated nucleated cell counts. Repertoires were generated with immunoSEQ multiplex PCR, while TCRdb's copy carries only in-frame clones and drops some. V, J and clone size are taken as reported in that table, and D and trimming were inferred from the DNA itself. The sample records some 100,000 clones, 70% to 90% being singletons. The sequenced sample consisted of peripheral blood. The receptor's source is a woman aged 55-75 years with acute or convalescent COVID-19.

The CDR3 region is CASSLEQGRNTEAFF. In nucleotides, the CDR3 is TGTGCCAGCAGCTTGGAGCAGGGCCGGAACACTGAAGCTTTCTTT. V usage is TRBV5-4 and J usage is TRBJ1-1, with a tentative D call TRBD1 (5 bases). The CDR3 runs 15 residues. V shed 0 bases and J shed 1 base, with 10 bases lying between them. CDR1 SGHNT and CDR2 YYREEE come from the germline V gene (reference sequence). Full variable domain (remainder filled in from reference TRBV5-4 and TRBJ1-1): ETGVTQSPTHLIKTRGQQVTLRCSSQSGHNTVSWYQQALGQGPQFIFQYYREEENGRGNFPPRFSGLQFPNYSSELNVNALELDDSALYLCASSLEQGRNTEAFFGQGTRLTVV.